This is a list of T cell receptor beta chains from one sample in a study of blood T cell repertoires in COVID-19. TCRdb keeps only in-frame clones here, not all; method: immunoSEQ multiplex PCR. The table lists around 180,000 clones, roughly 84% of them singletons, with about 1.6% in the top ten. Specimen: peripheral blood. Source of these receptors: a human donor in a cohort sampled during active COVID-19. CDR3s include the opening cysteine and the closing phenylalanine or tryptophan. D genes are given only for firm matches. Rows give clone size only sometimes, using once, few, many, or a class for an expanded clone.

few	TRBV5-1	TRBJ2-7	TRBD2	15	CASRLGTSGEYEQYF	TGCGCCAGCAGATTAGGGACTAGCGGAGAATACGAGCAGTACTTC
.	TRBV12-5	TRBJ2-7	.	12	CASGLELYEQYF	TGTGCTAGTGGTTTGGAACTCTACGAGCAGTACTTC
.	TRBV21-1	TRBJ2-7	.	15	CASSGEGTATYEQYF	TGTGCCAGCAGCGGGGAAGGGACAGCCACCTACGAGCAGTACTTC
few	TRBV6-6	TRBJ1-5	.	13	CASSYEAQQPQHF	TGTGCCAGCAGTTACGAAGCGCAACAGCCCCAGCATTTT
.	TRBV29-1	TRBJ2-7	TRBD2	15	CSVMGGSLEPYEQYF	TGCAGCGTGATGGGGGGGAGCCTGGAACCCTACGAGCAGTACTTC
once	TRBV10-1	TRBJ2-1	TRBD2	17	CASSGSVVIAGNNEQFF	TGCGCCAGCAGTGGCAGCGTCGTGATAGCGGGAAACAATGAGCAGTTCTTC
.	TRBV7-9	TRBJ2-6	TRBD1	17	CASSLGQGGSRANVLTF	TGTGCCAGCAGCTTAGGACAGGGGGGTTCCCGGGCCAACGTCCTGACTTTC
once	TRBV28	TRBJ1-2	.	12	CASSLSEYGYTF	TGTGCCAGCAGTTTATCGGAGTATGGCTACACCTTC
.	TRBV9	TRBJ2-7	.	14	CASSPGYFSYEQYF	TGTGCCAGCAGCCCCGGGTACTTCTCGTACGAGCAGTACTTC
.	TRBV27	TRBJ2-3	TRBD2	15	CASIPSGASTDTQYF	TGTGCCAGCATCCCTAGCGGGGCTAGCACAGATACGCAGTATTTT
.	TRBV11-3	TRBJ1-4	.	15	CASSDRQLANEKLFF	TGTGCCAGCAGCGACCGACAGTTGGCTAATGAAAAACTGTTTTTT
.	TRBV7-8	TRBJ2-7	.	13	CASRGGSSYEQYF	TGTGCCAGCAGAGGGGGATCCTCCTACGAGCAGTACTTC
.	TRBV14	TRBJ2-1	TRBD1	16	CASSLSGTASYNEQFF	TGTGCCAGCAGCCTTTCCGGGACAGCCTCCTACAATGAGCAGTTCTTC
.	TRBV4-3	TRBJ2-6	.	16	CASSQEPGSGANVLTF	TGCGCCAGCAGCCAAGAGCCGGGCTCTGGGGCCAACGTCCTGACTTTC
.	TRBV20-1	TRBJ1-4	.	11	CSARTVEKLFF	TGCAGTGCTCGGACAGTTGAAAAACTGTTTTTT
.	TRBV21-1	TRBJ1-5	.	16	CASSPQDRESNQPQHF	TGTGCCAGCAGCCCCCAGGACAGGGAAAGCAATCAGCCCCAGCATTTT
.	TRBV29-1	TRBJ1-2	TRBD1	16	CSVGAGGTRSNYGYTF	TGCAGCGTTGGGGCAGGGGGGACTCGTTCTAACTATGGCTACACCTTC
.	TRBV15	TRBJ1-2	TRBD1	14	CATSSRGSPRGYTF	TGTGCCACCAGCAGCAGGGGGTCCCCTCGTGGCTACACCTTC
.	TRBV4-2	TRBJ1-4	.	16	CASSLMDSITNEKLFF	TGTGCCAGCAGCCTAATGGACAGTATAACTAATGAAAAACTGTTTTTT
few	TRBV9	TRBJ2-7	.	14	CASSVGDSSYEQYF	TGTGCCAGCAGCGTAGGTGACAGTTCCTACGAGCAGTACTTC
.	TRBV7-8	TRBJ1-4	TRBD1	16	CASSWTGPGANEKLFF	TGTGCCAGCAGCTGGACAGGCCCGGGGGCTAATGAAAAACTGTTTTTT
.	TRBV4-2	TRBJ1-2	TRBD1	14	CASSQDREQGSYTF	TGTGCCAGCAGCCAAGATAGGGAACAGGGGAGTTACACCTTC
.	TRBV27	TRBJ1-4	.	15	CASSFKAGRNEKLFF	TGTGCCAGCAGTTTCAAGGCGGGAAGAAATGAAAAACTGTTTTTT
.	TRBV10-1	TRBJ1-2	TRBD1	13	CASSPTGSYGYTF	TGCGCCAGCAGCCCGACAGGGAGCTATGGCTACACCTTC
.	TRBV7-2	TRBJ2-1	TRBD2	17	CASSSTSGGSSYNEQFF	TGTGCCAGCAGCTCGACTAGCGGGGGGAGCTCCTACAATGAGCAGTTCTTC
.	TRBV11-2	TRBJ2-7	.	15	CASSLEAGVMNEQYF	TGTGCCAGCAGCTTAGAAGCAGGGGTTATGAACGAGCAGTACTTC
.	TRBV9	TRBJ1-1	.	15	CASSVGTGMNTEAFF	TGTGCCAGCAGCGTCGGTACAGGTATGAACACTGAAGCTTTCTTT
few	TRBV11-3	TRBJ2-1	TRBD1	14	CASSPGTGENEQFF	TGTGCCAGCAGCCCCGGGACAGGAGAAAATGAGCAGTTCTTC
.	TRBV6-2/TRBV6-3	TRBJ2-7	TRBD2	15	CASSSRLAGGYEQYF	TGTGCCAGCAGTTCCAGACTAGCGGGAGGCTACGAGCAGTACTTC
.	TRBV12-2	TRBJ1-3	.	16	CASRPRSRGCGNTIYF	TGTGCAAGTCGCCCTCGATCCAGGGGTTGCGGAAACACCATATATTTT
.	TRBV9	TRBJ2-7	TRBD1	16	CASSPGGGPGSYEQYF	TGTGCCAGCAGCCCAGGGGGCGGGCCAGGCTCCTACGAGCAGTACTTC
few	TRBV19	TRBJ2-7	TRBD2	15	CASSRTSGSSYEQYF	TGTGCCAGTAGTAGGACTAGCGGGAGCTCCTACGAGCAGTACTTC
.	TRBV7-3	TRBJ2-7	.	15	CASSLTGTSASEQYF	TGTGCCAGCAGCTTAACCGGGACTTCGGCCTCCGAGCAGTACTTC
.	TRBV6-1	TRBJ2-7	.	14	CASSDIGLFYEQYF	TGTGCCAGCAGTGATATCGGTTTGTTCTACGAGCAGTACTTC
.	TRBV7-3	TRBJ2-1	.	15	CASRSGLTTNNEQFF	TGTGCCAGCAGATCCGGACTAACTACAAACAATGAGCAGTTCTTC
.	TRBV19	TRBJ2-7	.	14	CASSISVLSHEQYF	TGTGCCAGTAGTATATCGGTTTTAAGCCACGAGCAGTACTTC
.	TRBV13	TRBJ1-1	.	13	CASSLRQNAEAFF	TGTGCCAGCAGCTTGAGACAAAACGCCGAAGCTTTCTTT
once	TRBV6-6	TRBJ1-4	.	14	CASRNGVYNEKLFF	TGTGCCAGCAGGAACGGGGTCTATAATGAAAAACTGTTTTTT
.	TRBV9	TRBJ1-6	.	14	CASSGTVPNSPLHF	TGTGCCAGCAGCGGGACAGTACCAAATTCACCCCTCCACTTT
.	TRBV4-2	TRBJ1-1	TRBD1	17	CASSQVDRVGANTEAFF	TGTGCCAGCAGCCAAGTCGACAGGGTTGGGGCGAACACTGAAGCTTTCTTT
once	TRBV27	TRBJ1-2	.	14	CASSLNGLYYGYTF	TGTGCCAGCAGTTTAAATGGCCTCTACTATGGCTACACCTTC
.	TRBV9	TRBJ1-2	TRBD1	16	CASSAHRDRPNYGYTF	TGTGCCAGCAGCGCTCACCGGGACAGGCCTAACTATGGCTACACCTTC